The rows below give T cell receptor beta chains drawn from one sample of a study of T cell changes during pregnancy in multiple sclerosis. Here immunoSEQ multiplex PCR was the method, and the copy in TCRdb shows in-frame clones only, minus some. The sample includes some 85,000 clones, 90% to 95% of them seen just once. Sequencing was performed on peripheral blood, taken in the second trimester of pregnancy. The receptors come from a female donor with multiple sclerosis, enrolled in a pregnancy study. The CDR3 runs from the conserved cysteine through the conserved F or W. A D gene is named only where the DNA matches it firmly. Clone size appears in some rows only: once, few, many, or a class for an expanded clone.

CDR3 protein: CASSLGGRSDNEQFF
CDR3 DNA: TGTGCCAGCAGCTTAGGCGGGAGATCGGACAATGAGCAGTTCTTC
D gene: .
clone size: once
V gene: TRBV13
J gene: TRBJ2-1
CDR3 length: 15

CDR3 protein: CASSQTGSWETQYF
CDR3 DNA: TGCGCCAGCAGCCAGACAGGGAGTTGGGAGACCCAGTACTTC
D gene: TRBD1
clone size: .
V gene: TRBV4-1
J gene: TRBJ2-5
CDR3 length: 14

CDR3 protein: CATKDRDSALSSGNTIYF
CDR3 DNA: TGTGCCACGAAGGACAGGGATTCAGCCCTGAGCTCTGGAAACACCATATATTTT
D gene: TRBD1
clone size: .
V gene: TRBV30
J gene: TRBJ1-3
CDR3 length: 18

CDR3 protein: CASSEFVGSTQYF
CDR3 DNA: TGTGCCAGCAGTGAATTTGTGGGGAGTACGCAGTATTTT
D gene: .
clone size: .
V gene: TRBV25-1
J gene: TRBJ2-3
CDR3 length: 13

CDR3 protein: CASSWGRGVRDRKTQYF
CDR3 DNA: TGTGCCAGCAGCTGGGGCCGGGGGGTGCGGGATAGAAAGACCCAGTACTTC
D gene: TRBD2
clone size: .
V gene: TRBV5-6
J gene: TRBJ2-5
CDR3 length: 17

CDR3 protein: CASRLAGGPVEQFF
CDR3 DNA: TGTGCCAGCAGGTTAGCGGGAGGGCCGGTTGAGCAGTTCTTC
D gene: TRBD2
clone size: .
V gene: TRBV28
J gene: TRBJ2-1
CDR3 length: 14

CDR3 protein: CASSSDILVGEKLFF
CDR3 DNA: TGTGCCAGCAGCTCAGACATCCTGGTCGGCGAAAAACTGTTTTTT
D gene: .
clone size: .
V gene: TRBV7-8
J gene: TRBJ1-4
CDR3 length: 15

CDR3 protein: CASSLDGDTEAFF
CDR3 DNA: TGTGCCAGCAGTTTGGATGGAGACACTGAAGCTTTCTTT
D gene: .
clone size: .
V gene: TRBV28
J gene: TRBJ1-1
CDR3 length: 13

CDR3 protein: CASSLAGMDYEQYF
CDR3 DNA: TGTGCCAGCAGCTTAGCAGGGATGGACTACGAGCAGTACTTC
D gene: .
clone size: .
V gene: TRBV5-4
J gene: TRBJ2-7
CDR3 length: 14

CDR3 protein: CSVEVGSADTQYF
CDR3 DNA: TGCAGCGTTGAAGTTGGGAGCGCAGATACGCAGTATTTT
D gene: .
clone size: .
V gene: TRBV29-1
J gene: TRBJ2-3
CDR3 length: 13

CDR3 protein: CASSLSGSYEQYF
CDR3 DNA: TGTGCCAGCAGTTTGTCGGGGTCCTACGAGCAGTACTTC
D gene: .
clone size: .
V gene: TRBV27
J gene: TRBJ2-7
CDR3 length: 13

CDR3 protein: CARARGVSYEQYF
CDR3 DNA: TGTGCCAGGGCCAGGGGGGTATCCTACGAGCAGTACTTC
D gene: .
clone size: .
V gene: TRBV2
J gene: TRBJ2-7
CDR3 length: 13

CDR3 protein: CASSDRRFSDTQYF
CDR3 DNA: TGTGCCAGTAGTGACAGGAGGTTTTCAGATACGCAGTATTTT
D gene: .
clone size: .
V gene: TRBV19
J gene: TRBJ2-3
CDR3 length: 14

CDR3 protein: CASRGTENQPQHF
CDR3 DNA: TGTGCCAGCCGGGGGACAGAAAATCAGCCCCAGCATTTT
D gene: TRBD1
clone size: .
V gene: TRBV18
J gene: TRBJ1-5
CDR3 length: 13

CDR3 protein: CASSFRGLAGGGGEQYF
CDR3 DNA: TGTGCCAGCAGCTTTCGGGGACTAGCGGGCGGTGGGGGAGAGCAGTACTTC
D gene: TRBD2
clone size: .
V gene: TRBV13
J gene: TRBJ2-7
CDR3 length: 17

CDR3 protein: CASGLVLSGDMNQPQHF
CDR3 DNA: TGTGCTAGTGGTTTGGTACTGTCAGGGGATATGAATCAGCCCCAGCATTTT
D gene: .
clone size: .
V gene: TRBV12-5
J gene: TRBJ1-5
CDR3 length: 17

CDR3 protein: CASSSTGAEDEKLFF
CDR3 DNA: TGCGCCAGCAGCTCTACAGGGGCAGAGGATGAAAAACTGTTTTTT
D gene: TRBD1
clone size: .
V gene: TRBV5-1
J gene: TRBJ1-4
CDR3 length: 15

CDR3 protein: CASSTGTSGISDTQYF
CDR3 DNA: TGTGCCAGCAGCACCGGGACTAGCGGGATCTCAGATACGCAGTATTTT
D gene: TRBD2
clone size: .
V gene: TRBV5-6
J gene: TRBJ2-3
CDR3 length: 16

CDR3 protein: CASSGGRLAGVVGDEQFF
CDR3 DNA: TGCGCCAGCAGCGGGGGAAGACTAGCGGGAGTCGTGGGCGATGAGCAGTTCTTC
D gene: TRBD2
clone size: .
V gene: TRBV5-1
J gene: TRBJ2-1
CDR3 length: 18

CDR3 protein: CATCSEGANEQFF
CDR3 DNA: TGTGCCACCTGTTCGGAGGGGGCGAATGAGCAGTTCTTC
D gene: .
clone size: .
V gene: TRBV27
J gene: TRBJ2-1
CDR3 length: 13